The rows below give T cell receptor beta chains drawn from one sample of a study of blood T cell repertoires in COVID-19. The method was immunoSEQ multiplex PCR; TCRdb's version includes in-frame clones alone and lacks a portion of them. This sample has around 150,000 clones; 75% to 90% occur once, and the top ten carry 3% to 3.5%. The sample taken for sequencing was PBMCs or T cells enriched from blood (not recorded which). The receptors were sampled from a woman aged 55-75 years who had recovered from COVID-19. The CDR3 runs from the conserved cysteine through the conserved F or W. The D gene is left open where the match is weak. Rows give clone size only sometimes, using once, few, many, or a class for an expanded clone.

TRBJ2-2	-	TRBV2	TRBD1	CASTFPGQGTCGELFF	TGTGCCAGCACCTTCCCGGGACAGGGCACGTGCGGGGAGCTGTTTTTT
TRBJ2-1	-	TRBV7-2	TRBD1	CASSLWTGDNEQFF	TGTGCCAGCAGCCTATGGACAGGGGACAATGAGCAGTTCTTC
TRBJ1-4	-	TRBV7-9	TRBD1	CASSPTGVALKLFF	TGTGCCAGCAGCCCGACAGGGGTCGCTTTGAAACTGTTTTTT
TRBJ1-1	-	TRBV7-9	TRBD1	CASSRRQGRVNTEAFF	TGTGCCAGCAGCCGCCGACAGGGGAGGGTGAACACTGAAGCTTTCTTT
TRBJ2-7	-	TRBV5-5	-	CASSLSAGAYEQYF	TGTGCCAGCAGCTTGTCCGCCGGGGCCTACGAGCAGTACTTC
TRBJ1-6	-	TRBV7-8	-	CASSEQPRGSSYNSPLHF	TGTGCCAGCAGCGAGCAACCCAGGGGAAGCTCCTATAATTCACCCCTCCACTTT
TRBJ1-1	-	TRBV5-1	TRBD1	CASRGTGVGDTEAFF	TGCGCCAGCCGGGGGACAGGGGTCGGGGACACTGAAGCTTTCTTT
TRBJ1-1	-	TRBV24-1	-	CATSDSRGPEAFF	TGTGCCACCAGTGATTCCAGGGGCCCTGAAGCTTTCTTT
TRBJ1-2	-	TRBV2	TRBD1	CATRPRGYTF	TGTGCCACCAGGCCCAGGGGGTACACCTTC
TRBJ2-7	few	TRBV27	-	CASGQSYEQYF	TGTGCCAGCGGCCAGTCCTACGAGCAGTACTTC
TRBJ2-3	-	TRBV28	-	CASSFRDTQYF	TGTGCCAGCAGTTTCAGAGATACGCAGTATTTT
TRBJ1-5	-	TRBV4-1	TRBD1	CASSQVVTGDQPQHF	TGCGCCAGCAGCCAAGTTGTAACAGGGGACCAGCCCCAGCATTTT